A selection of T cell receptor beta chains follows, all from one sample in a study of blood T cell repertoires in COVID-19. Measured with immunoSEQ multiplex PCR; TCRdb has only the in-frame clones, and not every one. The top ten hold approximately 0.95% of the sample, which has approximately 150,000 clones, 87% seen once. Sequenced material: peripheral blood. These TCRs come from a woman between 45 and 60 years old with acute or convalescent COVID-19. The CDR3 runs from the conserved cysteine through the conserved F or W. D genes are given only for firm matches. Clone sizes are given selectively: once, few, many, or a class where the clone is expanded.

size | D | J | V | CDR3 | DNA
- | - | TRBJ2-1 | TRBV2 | CASSIPGQAYNEQFF | TGTGCCAGCAGTATACCGGGACAAGCCTACAATGAGCAGTTCTTC
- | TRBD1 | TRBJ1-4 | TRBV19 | CASSIGPSTGGLGEKLFF | TGTGCCAGTAGTATAGGCCCCTCTACAGGGGGCCTTGGGGAAAAACTGTTTTTT
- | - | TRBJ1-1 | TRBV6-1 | CASSDTGGGTEAFF | TGTGCCAGCAGTGACACAGGCGGCGGCACTGAAGCTTTCTTT
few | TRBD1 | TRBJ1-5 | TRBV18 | CASSLNPGQSNQPQHF | TGTGCCAGCTCATTAAATCCGGGACAGAGCAATCAGCCCCAGCATTTT
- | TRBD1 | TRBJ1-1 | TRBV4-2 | CASSQGDRLGTEAFF | TGTGCCAGCAGCCAAGGGGACAGACTAGGCACTGAAGCTTTCTTT
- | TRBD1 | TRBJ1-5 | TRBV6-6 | CASSRITGGAGNQPQHF | TGTGCCAGCAGCCGAATTACAGGGGGCGCCGGCAATCAGCCCCAGCATTTT
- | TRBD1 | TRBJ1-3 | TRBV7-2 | CASSDRGNGNTIYF | TGTGCCAGCAGTGACAGGGGGAATGGAAACACCATATATTTT
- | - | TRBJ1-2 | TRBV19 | CASSPQGFKGAGYTF | TGTGCCAGTAGTCCCCAGGGCTTTAAAGGGGCCGGCTACACCTTC
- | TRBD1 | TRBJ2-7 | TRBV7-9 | CASSARTGFSYEQYF | TGTGCCAGCAGCGCTAGGACAGGGTTCTCCTACGAGCAGTACTTC
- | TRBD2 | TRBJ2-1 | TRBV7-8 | CATRAGGNYNEQFF | TGTGCCACTAGGGCGGGAGGAAACTACAATGAGCAGTTCTTC
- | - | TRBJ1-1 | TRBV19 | CASSITGLNTEAFF | TGTGCCAGTAGTATCACGGGGTTGAACACTGAAGCTTTCTTT
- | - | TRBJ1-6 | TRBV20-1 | CSASGGLNSPLHF | TGCAGTGCTAGTGGGGGCCTTAATTCACCCCTCCACTTT
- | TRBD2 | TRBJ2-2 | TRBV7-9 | CASSTPGLAYTGELFF | TGTGCCAGCAGCACGCCGGGACTAGCTTACACCGGGGAGCTGTTTTTT
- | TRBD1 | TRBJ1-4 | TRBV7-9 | CASSSLTGGTNEKLFF | TGTGCCAGCAGCTCACTGACAGGGGGCACTAATGAAAAACTGTTTTTT
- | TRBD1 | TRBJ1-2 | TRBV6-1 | CAKEQGVYGYTF | TGTGCCAAAGAACAGGGGGTGTACGGCTACACCTTC
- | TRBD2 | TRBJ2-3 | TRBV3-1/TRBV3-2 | CASSHHPGLAEGGTDTQYF | TGTGCCAGCAGCCATCACCCGGGACTAGCGGAGGGGGGCACAGATACGCAGTATTTT
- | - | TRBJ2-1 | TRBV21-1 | CASSKVDRDHNEQFF | TGTGCCAGCAGCAAAGTGGACAGGGACCACAATGAGCAGTTCTTC
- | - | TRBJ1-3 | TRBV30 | CAWTRKGPWGPGNTIYF | TGTGCCTGGACCCGGAAAGGACCATGGGGCCCTGGAAACACCATATATTTT
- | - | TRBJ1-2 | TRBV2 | CASTFPAALSHSGYTF | TGTGCCAGCACCTTCCCGGCGGCCCTATCCCACTCCGGCTACACCTTC
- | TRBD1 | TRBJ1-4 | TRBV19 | CASSIGQVNEKLFF | TGTGCCAGTAGTATCGGACAGGTCAATGAAAAACTGTTTTTT
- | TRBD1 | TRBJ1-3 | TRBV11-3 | CASSPGQGHTIYF | TGTGCCAGCAGCCCGGGACAGGGGCACACCATATATTTT
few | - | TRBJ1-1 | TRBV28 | CASSLWRGNTEAFF | TGTGCCAGCAGTTTATGGCGGGGGAACACTGAAGCTTTCTTT
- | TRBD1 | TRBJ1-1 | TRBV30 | CAWSRQGEAFF | TGTGCCTGGAGTCGACAGGGGGAAGCTTTCTTT
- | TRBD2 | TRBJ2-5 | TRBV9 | CASSGTSGLETQYF | TGTGCCAGCAGCGGGACTAGCGGCCTTGAGACCCAGTACTTC
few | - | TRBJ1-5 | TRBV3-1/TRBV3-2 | CASSPGLGLGQPQHF | TGTGCCAGCAGCCCAGGGTTGGGGTTAGGTCAGCCCCAGCATTTT
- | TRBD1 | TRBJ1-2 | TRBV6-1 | CASSLPGQGGYGYTF | TGTGCCAGCAGTCTACCGGGACAGGGAGGCTATGGCTACACCTTC
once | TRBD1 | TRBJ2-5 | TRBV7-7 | CASSTPDRAETQYF | TGTGCCAGCAGCACACCGGACAGGGCCGAGACCCAGTACTTC
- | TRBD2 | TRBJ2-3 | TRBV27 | CASSLGASGRVDTQYF | TGTGCCAGCAGTTTAGGAGCTAGCGGGAGGGTAGATACGCAGTATTTT
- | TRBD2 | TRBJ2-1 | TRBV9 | CASSEGLAGVLNEQFF | TGTGCCAGCAGCGAGGGACTAGCGGGAGTCTTAAATGAGCAGTTCTTC
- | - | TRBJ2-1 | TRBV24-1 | CATSDWGRHNEQFF | TGTGCCACCAGTGATTGGGGCAGACACAATGAGCAGTTCTTC
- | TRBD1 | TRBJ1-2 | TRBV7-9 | CASSLGQGDGYTF | TGTGCCAGCAGCTTAGGCCAGGGGGACGGCTACACCTTC
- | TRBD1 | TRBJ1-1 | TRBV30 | CAWSVDSGQGVTEAFF | TGTGCCTGGAGTGTTGATTCGGGACAGGGGGTCACTGAAGCTTTCTTT